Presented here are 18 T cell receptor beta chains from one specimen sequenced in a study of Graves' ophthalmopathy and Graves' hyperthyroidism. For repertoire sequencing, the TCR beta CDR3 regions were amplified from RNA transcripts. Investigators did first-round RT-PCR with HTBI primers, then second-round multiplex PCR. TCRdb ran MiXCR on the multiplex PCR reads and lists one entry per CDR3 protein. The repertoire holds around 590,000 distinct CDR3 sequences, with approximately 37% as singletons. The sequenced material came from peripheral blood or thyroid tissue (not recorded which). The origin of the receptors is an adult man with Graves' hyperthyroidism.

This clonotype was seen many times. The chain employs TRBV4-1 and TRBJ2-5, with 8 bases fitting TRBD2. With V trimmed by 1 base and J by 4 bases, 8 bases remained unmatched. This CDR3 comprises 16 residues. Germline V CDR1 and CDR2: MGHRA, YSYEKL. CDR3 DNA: TGCGCCAGCAGCCAAGGGACTCTAGCGGGTGGAGAGACCCAGTACTTC. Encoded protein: CASSQGTLAGGETQYF.

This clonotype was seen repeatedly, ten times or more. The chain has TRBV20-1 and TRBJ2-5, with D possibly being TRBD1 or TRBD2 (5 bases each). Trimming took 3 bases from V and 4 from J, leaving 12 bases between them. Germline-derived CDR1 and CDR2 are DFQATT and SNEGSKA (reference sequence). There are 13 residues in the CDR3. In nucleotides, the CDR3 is TGCAGTGCTAGCGGGGCACTCCCAGAGACCCAGTACTTC. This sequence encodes CSASGALPETQYF.

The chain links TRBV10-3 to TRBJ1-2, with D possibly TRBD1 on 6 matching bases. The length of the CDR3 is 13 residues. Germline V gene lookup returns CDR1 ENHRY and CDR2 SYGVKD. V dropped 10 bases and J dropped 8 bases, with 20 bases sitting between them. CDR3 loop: CATADSGAEGYTF. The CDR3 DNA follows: TGTGCCACAGCAGACTCAGGGGCTGAGGGCTACACCTTC.

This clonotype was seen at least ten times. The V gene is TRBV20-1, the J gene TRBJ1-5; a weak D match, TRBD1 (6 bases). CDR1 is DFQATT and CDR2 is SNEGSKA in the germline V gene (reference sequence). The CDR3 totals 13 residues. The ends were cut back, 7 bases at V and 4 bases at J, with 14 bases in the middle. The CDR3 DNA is TGCAGTGTAACGGGGGACAATAATCAGCCCCAGCATTTT. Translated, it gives CSVTGDNNQPQHF.

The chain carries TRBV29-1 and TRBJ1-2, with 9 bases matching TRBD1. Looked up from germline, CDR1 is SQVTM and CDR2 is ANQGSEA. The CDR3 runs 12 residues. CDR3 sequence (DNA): TGCAGGGAAACAGGGGGCGGCTATGGCTACACCTTC. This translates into CRETGGGYGYTF.

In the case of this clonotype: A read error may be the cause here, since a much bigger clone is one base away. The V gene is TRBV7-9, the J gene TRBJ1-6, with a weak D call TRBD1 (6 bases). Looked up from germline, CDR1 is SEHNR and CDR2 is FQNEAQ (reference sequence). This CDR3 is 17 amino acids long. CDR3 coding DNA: TGCACCAGCAGCCAATTACAGGGAAGCTCCTATAATTCACCCCTCCACTTT. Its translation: CTSSQLQGSSYNSPLHF.

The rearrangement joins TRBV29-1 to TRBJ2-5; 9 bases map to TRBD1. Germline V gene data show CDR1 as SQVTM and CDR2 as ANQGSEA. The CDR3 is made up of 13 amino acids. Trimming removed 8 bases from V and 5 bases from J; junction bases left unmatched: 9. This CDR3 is CSSRDRASETQYF. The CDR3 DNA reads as TGCAGCTCACGGGACAGGGCGTCGGAGACCCAGTACTTC.

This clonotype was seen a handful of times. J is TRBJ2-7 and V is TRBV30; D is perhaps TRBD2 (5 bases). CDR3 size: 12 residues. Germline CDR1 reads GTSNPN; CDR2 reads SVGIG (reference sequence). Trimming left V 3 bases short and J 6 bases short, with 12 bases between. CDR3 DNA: TGTGCCTGGAGCGAGGGTCTGGGCGAGCAGTACTTC. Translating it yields CAWSEGLGEQYF.

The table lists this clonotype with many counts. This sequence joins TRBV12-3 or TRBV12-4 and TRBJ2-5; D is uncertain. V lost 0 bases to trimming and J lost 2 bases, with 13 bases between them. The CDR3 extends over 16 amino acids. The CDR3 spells CASSLAGYLTQETQYF. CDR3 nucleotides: TGTGCCAGCAGTTTAGCTGGATACCTTACACAAGAGACCCAGTACTTC.

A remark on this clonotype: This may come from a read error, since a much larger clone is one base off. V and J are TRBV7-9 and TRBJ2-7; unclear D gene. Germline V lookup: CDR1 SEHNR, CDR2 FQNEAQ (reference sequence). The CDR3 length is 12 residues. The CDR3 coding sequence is TGTGCCAGCAGCTTGCCATTCGGCGAGCAGTGCTTC. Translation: CASSLPFGEQCF.

The CDR3 DNA sequence: TGTGCCAGCAGCTTATTAGCGGTTGATGAGCAGTTCTTC. Its translation is CASSLLAVDEQFF. The chain couples TRBV7-2 to TRBJ2-5, with D perhaps TRBD2 (6 bases). Gene TRBJ2-1 matches the end of the DNA better, so the J call may be wrong. The germline V gene has CDR1 SGHTA and CDR2 FQGNSA. The CDR3 loop spans 13 amino acids.

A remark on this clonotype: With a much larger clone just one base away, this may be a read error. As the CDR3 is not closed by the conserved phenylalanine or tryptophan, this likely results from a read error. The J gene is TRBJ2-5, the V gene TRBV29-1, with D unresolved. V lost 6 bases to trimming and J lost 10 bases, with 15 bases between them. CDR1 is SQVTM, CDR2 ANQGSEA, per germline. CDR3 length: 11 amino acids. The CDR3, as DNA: TGCAGCGTCCGCTCCATTTATGGCCAGTACCTC. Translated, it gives CSVRSIYGQYL.

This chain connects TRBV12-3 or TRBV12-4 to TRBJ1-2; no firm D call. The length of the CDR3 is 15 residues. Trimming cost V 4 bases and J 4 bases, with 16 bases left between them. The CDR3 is CASSSTSERTYGYTF. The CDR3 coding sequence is TGTGCCAGCAGTTCCACCTCGGAACGTACCTATGGCTACACCTTC.

CDR3 sequence (DNA): TGCAGCGTTCGACAGGGATCAGATACGCAGTATTTT. Translation: CSVRQGSDTQYF. V and J are TRBV29-1 and TRBJ2-3, with TRBD1 matching over 7 bases. The CDR3 runs 12 residues. V trimming: 5 bases; J trimming: 4 bases; junction bases outside the gene matches: 3. Germline V CDR1 and CDR2: SQVTM, ANQGSEA.

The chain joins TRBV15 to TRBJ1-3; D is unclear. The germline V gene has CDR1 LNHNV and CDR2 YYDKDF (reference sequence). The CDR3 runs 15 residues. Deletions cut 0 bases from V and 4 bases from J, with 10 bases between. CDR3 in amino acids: CATSRDRGLGNTIYF. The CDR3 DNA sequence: TGTGCCACCAGCAGAGATCGTGGCCTAGGAAACACCATATATTTT.

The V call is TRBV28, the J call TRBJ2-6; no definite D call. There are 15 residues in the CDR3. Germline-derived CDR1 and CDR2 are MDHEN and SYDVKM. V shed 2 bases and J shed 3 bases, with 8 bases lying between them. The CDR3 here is CASSLLSNGANVLTF. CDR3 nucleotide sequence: TGTGCCAGCAGTTTACTCTCCAATGGGGCCAACGTCCTGACTTTC.

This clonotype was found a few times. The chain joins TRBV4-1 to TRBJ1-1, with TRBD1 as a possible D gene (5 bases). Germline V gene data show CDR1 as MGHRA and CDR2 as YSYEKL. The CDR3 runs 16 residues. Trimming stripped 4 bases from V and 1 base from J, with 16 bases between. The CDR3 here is CASSRIPGDRNTEAFF. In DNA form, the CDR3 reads TGCGCCAGCAGCCGAATCCCCGGAGACAGGAACACTGAAGCTTTCTTT.

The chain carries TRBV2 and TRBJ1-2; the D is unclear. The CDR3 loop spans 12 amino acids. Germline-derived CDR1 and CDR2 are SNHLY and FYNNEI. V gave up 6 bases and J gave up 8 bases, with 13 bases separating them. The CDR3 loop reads CASSLRAGGYTF. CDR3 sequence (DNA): TGTGCCAGCAGCTTACGAGCGGGAGGCTACACCTTC.